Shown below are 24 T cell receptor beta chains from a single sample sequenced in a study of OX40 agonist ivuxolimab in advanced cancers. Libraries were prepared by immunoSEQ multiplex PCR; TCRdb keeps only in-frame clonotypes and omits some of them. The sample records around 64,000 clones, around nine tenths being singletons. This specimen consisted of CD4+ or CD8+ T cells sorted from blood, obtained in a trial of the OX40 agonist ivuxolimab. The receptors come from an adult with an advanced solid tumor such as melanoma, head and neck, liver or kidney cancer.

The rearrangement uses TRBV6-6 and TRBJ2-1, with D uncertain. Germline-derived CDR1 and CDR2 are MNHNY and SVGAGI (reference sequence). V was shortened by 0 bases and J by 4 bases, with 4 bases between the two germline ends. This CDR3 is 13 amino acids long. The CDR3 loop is CASSYSPYNEQFF. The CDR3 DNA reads TGTGCCAGCAGTTACTCCCCTTACAATGAGCAGTTCTTC.

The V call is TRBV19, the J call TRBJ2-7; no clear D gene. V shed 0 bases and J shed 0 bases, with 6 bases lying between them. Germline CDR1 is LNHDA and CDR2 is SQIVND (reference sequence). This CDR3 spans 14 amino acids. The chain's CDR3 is CASSIEGYSYEQYF. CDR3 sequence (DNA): TGTGCCAGTAGTATAGAAGGCTACTCCTACGAGCAGTACTTC.

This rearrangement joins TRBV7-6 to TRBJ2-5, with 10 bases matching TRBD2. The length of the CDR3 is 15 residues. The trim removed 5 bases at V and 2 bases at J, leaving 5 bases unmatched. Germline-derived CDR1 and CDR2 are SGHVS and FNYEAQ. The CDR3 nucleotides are TGTGCCAGCAGCATCGGGACTAGCGCTCAAGAGACCCAGTACTTC. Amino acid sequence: CASSIGTSAQETQYF.

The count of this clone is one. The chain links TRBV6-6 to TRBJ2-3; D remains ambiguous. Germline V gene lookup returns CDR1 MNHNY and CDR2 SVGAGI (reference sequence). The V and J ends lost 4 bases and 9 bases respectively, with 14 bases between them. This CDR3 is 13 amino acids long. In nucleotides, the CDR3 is TGTGCCAGCAGTTTGGAACCGCGGCAGACGCAGTATTTT. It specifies CASSLEPRQTQYF.

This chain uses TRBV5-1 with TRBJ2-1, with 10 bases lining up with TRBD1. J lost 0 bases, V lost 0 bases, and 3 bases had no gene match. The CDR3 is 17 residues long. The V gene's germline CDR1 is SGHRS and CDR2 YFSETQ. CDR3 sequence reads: CASSLATGGGSYNEQFF. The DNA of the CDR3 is TGCGCCAGCAGCTTGGCGACAGGGGGCGGCTCCTACAATGAGCAGTTCTTC.

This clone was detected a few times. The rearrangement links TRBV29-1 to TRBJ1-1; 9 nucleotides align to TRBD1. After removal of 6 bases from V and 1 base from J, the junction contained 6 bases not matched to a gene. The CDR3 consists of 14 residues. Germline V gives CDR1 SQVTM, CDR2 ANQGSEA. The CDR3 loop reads CSVFGQGPNTEAFF. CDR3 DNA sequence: TGCAGCGTCTTTGGACAGGGGCCGAACACTGAAGCTTTCTTT.

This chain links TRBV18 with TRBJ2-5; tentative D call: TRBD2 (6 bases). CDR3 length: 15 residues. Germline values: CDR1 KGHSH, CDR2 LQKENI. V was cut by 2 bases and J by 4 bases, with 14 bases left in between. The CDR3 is CASSPKGLGGETQYF. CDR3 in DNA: TGTGCCAGCTCACCAAAGGGCCTCGGGGGAGAGACCCAGTACTTC. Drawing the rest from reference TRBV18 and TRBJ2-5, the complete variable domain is NAGVMQNPRHLVRRRGQEARLRCSPMKGHSHVYWYRQLPEEGLKFMVYLQKENIIDESGMPKERFSAEFPKEGPSILRIQQVVRGDSAAYFCASSPKGLGGETQYFGPGTRLLVL.

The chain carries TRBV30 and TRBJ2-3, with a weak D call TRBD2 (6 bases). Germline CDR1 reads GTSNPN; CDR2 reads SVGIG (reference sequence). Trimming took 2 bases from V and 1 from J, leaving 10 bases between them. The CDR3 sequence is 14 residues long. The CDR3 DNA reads TGTGCCTGGAGTATTGGCGGGGGCACAGATACGCAGTATTTT. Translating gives CAWSIGGGTDTQYF.

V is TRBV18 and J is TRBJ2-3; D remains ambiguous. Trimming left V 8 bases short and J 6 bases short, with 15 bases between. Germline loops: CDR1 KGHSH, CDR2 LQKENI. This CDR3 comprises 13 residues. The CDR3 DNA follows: TGTGCCAGCACTTCCCTTGAGGCCGATACGCAGTATTTT. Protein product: CASTSLEADTQYF.

The CDR3 bases are TGTGCCAGCAGCTTAGAGCCGAGGAGGAGCACAGATACGCAGTATTTT. It codes for CASSLEPRRSTDTQYF. J is TRBJ2-3 and V is TRBV7-9; the D gene is possibly TRBD2 (5 bases). V shed 1 base and J shed 0 bases, with 11 bases lying between them. Germline lookup yields CDR1 SEHNR and CDR2 FQNEAQ (reference sequence). This CDR3 has 16 residues. The variable domain in full, completed from reference TRBV7-9 and TRBJ2-3, reads DTGVSQNPRHKITKRGQNVTFRCDPISEHNRLYWYRQTLGQGPEFLTYFQNEAQLEKSRLLSDRFSAERPKGSFSTLEIQRTEQGDSAMYLCASSLEPRRSTDTQYFGPGTRLTVL.

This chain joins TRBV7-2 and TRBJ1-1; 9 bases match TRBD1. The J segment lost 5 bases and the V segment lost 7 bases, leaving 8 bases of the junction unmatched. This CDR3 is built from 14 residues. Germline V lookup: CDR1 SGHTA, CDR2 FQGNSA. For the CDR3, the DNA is TGTGCCAGCAAAACTACAGGGGGCGGAACTGAAGCTTTCTTT. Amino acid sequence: CASKTTGGGTEAFF.

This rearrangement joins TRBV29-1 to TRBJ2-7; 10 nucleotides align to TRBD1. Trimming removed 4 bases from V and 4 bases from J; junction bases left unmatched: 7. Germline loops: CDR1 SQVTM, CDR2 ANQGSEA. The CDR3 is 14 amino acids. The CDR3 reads CSVVRQGASYEQYF. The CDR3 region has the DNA TGCAGCGTTGTGAGACAGGGGGCCTCTTACGAGCAGTACTTC.

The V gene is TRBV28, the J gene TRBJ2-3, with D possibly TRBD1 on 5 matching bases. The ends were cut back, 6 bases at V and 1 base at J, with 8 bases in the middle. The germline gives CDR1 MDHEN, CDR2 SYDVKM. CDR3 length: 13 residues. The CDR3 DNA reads TGTGCCAGCAGAAAACAGGGCACAGATACGCAGTATTTT. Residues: CASRKQGTDTQYF.

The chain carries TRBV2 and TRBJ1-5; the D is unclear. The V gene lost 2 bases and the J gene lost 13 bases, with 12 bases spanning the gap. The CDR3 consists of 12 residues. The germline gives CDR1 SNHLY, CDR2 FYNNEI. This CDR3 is CASSEKPVPQHF. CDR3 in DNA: TGTGCCAGCAGTGAAAAACCAGTCCCACAGCATTTT.

The CDR3 loop reads CASSQDDRNTEAFF. In DNA, the CDR3 is TGCGCCAGCAGCCAAGATGACAGGAACACTGAAGCTTTCTTT. This chain uses TRBV4-1 with TRBJ1-1, with D perhaps TRBD1 (5 bases). CDR3 size: 14 residues. Germline CDR1 and CDR2: MGHRA and YSYEKL. Trimming pared 0 bases from V and 1 base from J, leaving 6 bases between.

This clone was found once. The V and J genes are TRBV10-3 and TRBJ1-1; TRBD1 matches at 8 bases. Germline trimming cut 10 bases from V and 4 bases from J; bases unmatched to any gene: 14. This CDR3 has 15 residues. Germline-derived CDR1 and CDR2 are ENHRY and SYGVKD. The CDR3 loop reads CATQGRGHGGTEAFF. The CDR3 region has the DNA TGTGCCACCCAGGGCAGGGGGCATGGGGGCACTGAAGCTTTCTTT.

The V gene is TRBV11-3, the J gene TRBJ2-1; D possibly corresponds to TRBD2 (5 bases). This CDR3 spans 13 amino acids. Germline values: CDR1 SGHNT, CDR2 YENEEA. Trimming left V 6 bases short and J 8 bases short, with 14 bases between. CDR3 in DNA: TGTGCCAGCAGTCTAGCCCAAGGCGATGAGCAGTTCTTC. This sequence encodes CASSLAQGDEQFF.

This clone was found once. CDR3 sequence reads: CASGLGQGRGLLGNQPQHF. CDR3 in DNA: TGTGCTAGTGGTTTGGGACAGGGCAGGGGGCTCCTTGGCAATCAGCCCCAGCATTTT. The genes are TRBV12-5 and TRBJ1-5, with TRBD1 matching 8 bases. The CDR3 consists of 19 residues. Trimming took 1 base from V and 2 from J; bases not matched to a gene: 13. Germline-derived CDR1 and CDR2 are LGHNT and FRNRAP.

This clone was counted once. The CDR3 loop reads CASSQTSAIYEQYF. CDR3 bases: TGCGCCAGCAGCCAGACTAGCGCCATCTACGAGCAGTACTTC. The V gene is TRBV4-1, the J gene TRBJ2-7, with TRBD2 matching over 8 bases. The junction had 4 bases not matched to a gene; V was cut back by 3 bases and J by 3 bases. The CDR3 has 14 residues. CDR1 and CDR2 (germline): MGHRA, YSYEKL.

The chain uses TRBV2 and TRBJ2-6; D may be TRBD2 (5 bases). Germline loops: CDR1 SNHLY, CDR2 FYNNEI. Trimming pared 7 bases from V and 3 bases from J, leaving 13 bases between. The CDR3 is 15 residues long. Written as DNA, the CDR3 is TGTGCCAGCACCTCAGGTGGGAGTGGGGCCAACGTCCTGACTTTC. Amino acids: CASTSGGSGANVLTF.

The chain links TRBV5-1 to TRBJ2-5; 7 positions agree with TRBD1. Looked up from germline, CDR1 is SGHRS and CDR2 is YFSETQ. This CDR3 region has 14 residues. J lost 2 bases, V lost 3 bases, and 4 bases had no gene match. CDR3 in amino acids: CASSYGQEQETQYF. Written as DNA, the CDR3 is TGCGCCAGCAGCTACGGACAGGAGCAAGAGACCCAGTACTTC.

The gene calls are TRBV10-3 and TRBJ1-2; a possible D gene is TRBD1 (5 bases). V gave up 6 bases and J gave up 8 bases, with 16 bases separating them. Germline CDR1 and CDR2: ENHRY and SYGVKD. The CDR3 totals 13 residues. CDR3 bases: TGTGCCATCAGCACGGGGCCGGCAGGAGGCTACACCTTC. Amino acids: CAISTGPAGGYTF.

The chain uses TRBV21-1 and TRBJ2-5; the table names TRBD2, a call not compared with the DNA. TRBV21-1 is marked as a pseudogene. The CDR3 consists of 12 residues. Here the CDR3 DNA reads TGTGCCAGCCCACGGTTCCAAGAGACCCAGTACTTC. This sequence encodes CASPRFQETQYF.

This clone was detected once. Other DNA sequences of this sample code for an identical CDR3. CDR3 loop: CASSFPGTDTQYF. CDR3 nucleotide sequence: TGTGCCAGCAGCTTCCCGGGCACAGATACGCAGTATTTT. The chain combines TRBV7-6 with TRBJ2-3; no definite D call. This CDR3 has 13 residues. CDR1 is SGHVS and CDR2 is FNYEAQ in the germline V gene. V was cut by 3 bases and J by 1 base, with 5 bases left in between. The full variable domain, its missing parts supplied by reference TRBV7-6 and TRBJ2-3, is GAGVSQSPRYKVTKRGQDVALRCDPISGHVSLYWYRQALGQGPEFLTYFNYEAQQDKSGLPNDRFSAERPEGSISTLTIQRTEQRDSAMYRCASSFPGTDTQYFGPGTRLTVL.